This TCR beta chain was profiled in a study of beta chain features in type 1 diabetes (dated by TCRdb to about 2018). Background for the entire study: Patients and healthy donors did not differ in mean age, gender distribution, total cell number or subset yield. A total of 85 million to 110 million sorted cells were examined across all samples, and RNA yield correlated strongly with the number of cells per subset. The study compared TCRB repertoires of sorted circulating CD4+ T cell subsets between recently diagnosed type 1 diabetes patients and matched healthy donors. Whereas all 30 or so donors provided naive and central memory subsets, regulatory and stem cell-like memory subsets were isolated from just 8 patients and about 8 healthy donors. Findings and caveats that apply to the study as a whole: Type 1 diabetes patients showed a moderate but significant shortening of TCRB CDR3 length in all four CD4+ subsets. Because the HLA sub-analyses included only small numbers of individuals, any influence of HLA type on TCRB rearrangement was left unresolved. Shorter templates might have been favored by PCR, but patient and control samples were amplified and corrected together, so both groups would have been affected equally by any skew. Because cDNA was sequenced instead of genomic DNA, highly expressing activated cells could be over-represented, though the groups showed no difference in activation or CD3 levels. At VDJ recombination sites, type 1 diabetes patients had fewer insertions and more deleted nucleotides, which implies abnormalities in thymic rearrangement. Naive, central memory and regulatory TCRB repertoires appeared to be more similar among patients than among healthy donors.

All of the isolated RNA was reverse transcribed with the High Capacity cDNA Reverse Transcription Kit, so expressed TCRB transcripts were sequenced. Naive, central memory and regulatory T cell samples underwent deep immunoSEQ sequencing, averaging about 3.57 million total reads per sample. Sorted cells were lysed in RLT buffer and RNA was extracted with DNase-treated RNeasy Micro or Mini kits, depending on cell number. To prevent cross-contamination, every cell subset was processed on its own, while patient and healthy donor samples were processed together. TCRB sequences were amplified from cDNA with the immunoSEQ multiplex PCR, producing 87-bp fragments spanning the CDR3 region. Sequencing of the amplicons was done on the Illumina HiSeq platform. In the source study's methods: Synthetic template baselines were used to correct PCR bias computationally, reads within Hamming distance 2 were collapsed together, and singletons that could not be merged were discarded. Reads were aligned to IMGT to assign V, D and J genes, CDR3 length, and insertions or deletions at six rearrangement sites. Clonotype counts were normalized to sorted cell number within each subset before computing true diversity and Gini coefficients with the tcR R package. The overlap coefficient, calculated on TCRB nucleotide sequences, was used to measure repertoire sharing. Out-of-frame TCRB sequences from naive cells were analyzed to stand in for the pre-selection repertoire. TCRdb re-hosts the immuneACCESS table, in-frame sequences only. Its copies lack some clones; in the studies checked, an unresolved V gene accounts for under half of them, and the cause for the rest is not known. The D gene and trimming were derived from the DNA, and the V and J assignments and clone size from that table. A total of 450,000 to 550,000 clones appear in this sample, roughly 30% of them only once. In total, the top ten clones hold more than 0.055% of the sample.

Via the germline V gene, CDR1 is SGHTA and CDR2 FQGNSA. V is trimmed back by 4 bases and J by 1 base, and the junction contains 3 bases that no gene match accounts for. Reading from cysteine to phenylalanine, the CDR3 counts 15 amino acids. Of the read, only the CDR3 DNA is kept; its 45 bases are in frame from base 1. A single peripheral blood draw of about 116 mL on average was collected from each donor into heparinised tubes. A BD FACSAria II was used to sort naive, central memory, regulatory and stem cell-like memory CD4+ T cells with a panel that included CD45RO, CCR7, CD25, CD127, CD95 and CD27. All sorted populations exceeded 98% purity. PBMCs were isolated right away by Lymphoprep density gradient centrifugation and were stained directly, without culture. To minimize batch effects, samples were stained and sorted in pairs, one healthy donor with one patient per experiment. This clone has only a few counts. Its cognate antigen has yet to be identified. The input lacks base qualities; no much larger clone sits a single base away.

Sequencing was carried out using naive CD4+ T cells from blood. Interpreted using the paper, the cell subset or site label stands for: true naive CD4+ T cells. The TCR originated in a man younger than 35 in good health. The sequence links TRBV7-2 to TRBJ2-4, with 8 bases in between that match TRBD1. This receptor has the CDR3 CASSSRTGAKNIQYF. The DNA sequence is TGTGCCAGCAGCTCCCGGACAGGGGCCAAAAACATTCAGTACTTC.